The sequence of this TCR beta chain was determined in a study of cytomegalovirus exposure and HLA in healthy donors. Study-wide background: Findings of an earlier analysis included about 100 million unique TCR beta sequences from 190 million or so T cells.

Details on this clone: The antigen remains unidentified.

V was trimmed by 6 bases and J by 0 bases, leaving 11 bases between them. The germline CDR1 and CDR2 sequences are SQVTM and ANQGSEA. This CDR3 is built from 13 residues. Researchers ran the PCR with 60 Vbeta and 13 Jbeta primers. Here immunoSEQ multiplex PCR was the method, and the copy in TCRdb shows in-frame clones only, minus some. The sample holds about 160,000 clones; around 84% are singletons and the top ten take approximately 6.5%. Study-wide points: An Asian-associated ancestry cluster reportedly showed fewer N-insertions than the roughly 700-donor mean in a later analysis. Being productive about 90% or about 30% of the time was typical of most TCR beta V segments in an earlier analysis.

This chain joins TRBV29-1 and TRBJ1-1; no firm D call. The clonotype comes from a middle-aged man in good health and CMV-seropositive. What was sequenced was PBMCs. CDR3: CSVLDPMNTEAFF. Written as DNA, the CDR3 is TGCAGCGTCCTAGACCCCATGAACACTGAAGCTTTCTTT. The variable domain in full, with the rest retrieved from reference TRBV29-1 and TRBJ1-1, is SAVISQKPSRDICQRGTSLTIQCQVDSQVTMMFWYRQQPGQSLTLIATANQGSEATYESGFVIDKFPISRPNLTFSTLTVSNMSPEDSSIYLCSVLDPMNTEAFFGQGTRLTVV.